This TCR beta chain was observed in a study of graft-versus-host responses after intestinal transplantation. Study-wide background: Recipients got multivisceral, liver-intestinal, or isolated intestinal transplants. Recipients uniformly received anti-thymocyte globulin induction, followed by tacrolimus and steroids for approximately 3 years. Whole-study results and caveats: Maximum circulating GvH clone levels tracked with early post-transplant HvG decreases. Ileal or blood samples showed some GvH clones first, and such clones were also found in recipient marrow.

Method: immunoSEQ multiplex PCR; TCRdb's copy keeps in-frame clones and lacks some. The sample lists about 120,000 clones, around 95% occurring once. With regard to this clone: Its antigen is not known.

V dropped 1 base and J dropped 5 bases, with 8 bases sitting between them. Germline V gives CDR1 LGHNA, CDR2 YSLEER. The CDR3 runs 14 residues. This clonotype was sampled from a human donor who received an intestinal transplant. The specimen was unstimulated CD8+ T cells sorted from spleen or lymph node cells, collected before intestinal transplant. The chain recombines TRBV4-3 with TRBJ1-4; D uncertain. CDR3: CASSQARLNEKLFF. In DNA, the CDR3 is TGCGCCAGCAGCCAAGCGAGGTTGAATGAAAAACTGTTTTTT.